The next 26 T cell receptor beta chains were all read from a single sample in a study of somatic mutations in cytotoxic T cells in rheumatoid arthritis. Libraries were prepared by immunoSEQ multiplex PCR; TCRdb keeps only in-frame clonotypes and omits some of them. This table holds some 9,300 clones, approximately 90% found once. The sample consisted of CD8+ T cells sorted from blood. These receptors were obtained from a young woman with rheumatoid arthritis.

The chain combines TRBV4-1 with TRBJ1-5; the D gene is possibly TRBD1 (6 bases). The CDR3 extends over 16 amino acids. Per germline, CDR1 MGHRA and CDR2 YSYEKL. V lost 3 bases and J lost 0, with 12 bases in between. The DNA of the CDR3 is TGCGCCAGCAGCCAGCTACAGGGTTTTAGCAATCAGCCCCAGCATTTT. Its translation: CASSQLQGFSNQPQHF.

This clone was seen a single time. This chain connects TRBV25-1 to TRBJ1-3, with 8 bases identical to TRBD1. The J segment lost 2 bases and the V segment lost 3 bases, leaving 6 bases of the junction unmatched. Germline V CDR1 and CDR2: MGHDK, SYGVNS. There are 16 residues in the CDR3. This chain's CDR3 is CASSDRGRVTGNTIYF. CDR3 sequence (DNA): TGTGCCAGCAGTGACAGGGGGCGCGTAACTGGAAACACCATATATTTT.

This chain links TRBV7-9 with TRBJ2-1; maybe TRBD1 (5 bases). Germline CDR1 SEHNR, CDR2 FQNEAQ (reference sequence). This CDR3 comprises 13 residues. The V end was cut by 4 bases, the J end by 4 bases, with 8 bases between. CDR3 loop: CASSSTVYNEQFF. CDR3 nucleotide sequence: TGTGCCAGCAGCTCGACAGTATACAATGAGCAGTTCTTC.

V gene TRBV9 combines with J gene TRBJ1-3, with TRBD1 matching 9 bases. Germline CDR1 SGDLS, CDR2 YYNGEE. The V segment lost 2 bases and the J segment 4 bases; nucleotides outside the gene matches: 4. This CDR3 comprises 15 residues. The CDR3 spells CASSVGDRAGNTIYF. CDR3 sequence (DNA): TGTGCCAGCAGCGTTGGGGACAGGGCCGGAAACACCATATATTTT.

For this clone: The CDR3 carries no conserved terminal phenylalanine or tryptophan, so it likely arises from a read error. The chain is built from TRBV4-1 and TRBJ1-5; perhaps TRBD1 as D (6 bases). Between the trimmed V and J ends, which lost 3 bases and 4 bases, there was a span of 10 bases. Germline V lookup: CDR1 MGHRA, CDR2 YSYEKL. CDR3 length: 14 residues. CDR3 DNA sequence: TGCGCCAGCAGCCAGGAAACAGGGAATCAGCCCCAGCATCTT. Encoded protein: CASSQETGNQPQHL.

The CDR3 loop is CASSLSPAGSSYNEQFF. In nucleotides, the CDR3 is TGTGCCAGCAGTTTATCGCCGGCGGGTAGCTCCTACAATGAGCAGTTCTTC. The chain links TRBV27 to TRBJ2-1; tentatively, D is TRBD2 (5 bases). The CDR3 consists of 17 residues. V lost 0 bases, J lost 0 bases, and 12 bases lay in between. Germline V lookup: CDR1 MNHEY, CDR2 SMNVEV (reference sequence).

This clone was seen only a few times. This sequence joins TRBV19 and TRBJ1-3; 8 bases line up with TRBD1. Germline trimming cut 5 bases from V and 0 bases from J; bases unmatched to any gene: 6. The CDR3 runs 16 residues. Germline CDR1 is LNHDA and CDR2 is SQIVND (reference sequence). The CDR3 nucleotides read TGTGCCAGTAGTGTGGACAGGGAAAGCTCTGGAAACACCATATATTTT. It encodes CASSVDRESSGNTIYF.

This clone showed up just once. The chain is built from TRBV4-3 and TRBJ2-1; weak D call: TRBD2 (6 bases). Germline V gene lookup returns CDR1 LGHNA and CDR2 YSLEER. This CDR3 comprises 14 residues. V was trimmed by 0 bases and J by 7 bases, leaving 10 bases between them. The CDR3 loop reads CASSQDTSRNEQFF. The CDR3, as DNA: TGCGCCAGCAGCCAAGATACTAGCAGGAATGAGCAGTTCTTC.

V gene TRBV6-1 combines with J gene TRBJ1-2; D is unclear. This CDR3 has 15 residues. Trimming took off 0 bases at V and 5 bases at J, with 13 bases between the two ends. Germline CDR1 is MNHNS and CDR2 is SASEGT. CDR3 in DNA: TGTGCCAGCAGTGAAGCTGTCGTTCAGAGGTATGGCTACACCTTC. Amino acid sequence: CASSEAVVQRYGYTF.

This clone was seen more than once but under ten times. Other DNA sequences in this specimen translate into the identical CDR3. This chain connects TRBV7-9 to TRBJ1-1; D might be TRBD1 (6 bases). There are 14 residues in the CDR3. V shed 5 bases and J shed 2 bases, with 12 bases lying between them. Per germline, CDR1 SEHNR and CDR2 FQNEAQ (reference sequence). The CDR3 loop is CASSPGQSNTEAFF. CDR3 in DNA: TGTGCCAGCAGCCCCGGACAGAGTAACACTGAAGCTTTCTTT.

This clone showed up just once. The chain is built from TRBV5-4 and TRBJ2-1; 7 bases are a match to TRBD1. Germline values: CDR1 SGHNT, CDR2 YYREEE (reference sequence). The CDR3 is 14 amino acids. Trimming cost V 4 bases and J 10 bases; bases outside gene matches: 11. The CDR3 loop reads CASSVEGQASEQFF. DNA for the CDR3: TGTGCCAGCAGCGTAGAAGGACAGGCTAGCGAGCAGTTCTTC.

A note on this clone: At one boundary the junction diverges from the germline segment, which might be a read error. The CDR3 region is CASSQGTTVLGF. The CDR3 nucleotides read TGCGCCAGCAGCCAAGGTACGACCGTCCTAGGCTTC. The chain recombines TRBV4-1 with TRBJ2-7; D is undetermined. This CDR3 spans 12 amino acids. Looked up from germline, CDR1 is MGHRA and CDR2 is YSYEKL.

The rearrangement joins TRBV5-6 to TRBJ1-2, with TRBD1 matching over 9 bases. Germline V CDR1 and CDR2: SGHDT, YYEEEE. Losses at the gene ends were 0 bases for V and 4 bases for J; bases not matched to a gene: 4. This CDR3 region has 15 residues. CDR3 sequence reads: CASSLGLTGGYGYTF. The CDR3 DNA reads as TGTGCCAGCAGCTTGGGTTTGACAGGGGGCTATGGCTACACCTTC.

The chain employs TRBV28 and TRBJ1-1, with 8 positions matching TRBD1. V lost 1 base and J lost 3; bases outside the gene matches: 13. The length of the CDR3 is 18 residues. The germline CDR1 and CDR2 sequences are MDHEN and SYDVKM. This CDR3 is CASSLLPSYQGADTEAFF. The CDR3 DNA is TGTGCCAGCAGTTTATTACCGAGCTATCAGGGGGCCGACACTGAAGCTTTCTTT.

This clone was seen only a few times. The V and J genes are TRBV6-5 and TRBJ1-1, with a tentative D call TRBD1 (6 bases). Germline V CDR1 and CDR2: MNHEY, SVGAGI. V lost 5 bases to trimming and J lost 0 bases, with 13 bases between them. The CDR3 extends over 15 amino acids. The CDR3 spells CASSPRDTLNTEAFF. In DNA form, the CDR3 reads TGTGCCAGCAGTCCCCGGGACACCTTGAACACTGAAGCTTTCTTT.

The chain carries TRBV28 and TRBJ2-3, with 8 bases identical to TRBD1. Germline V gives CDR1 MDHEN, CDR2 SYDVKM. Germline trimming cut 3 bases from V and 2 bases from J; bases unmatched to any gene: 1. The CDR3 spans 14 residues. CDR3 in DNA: TGTGCCAGCAGTTTGGACAGGGCCACAGATACGCAGTATTTT. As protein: CASSLDRATDTQYF.

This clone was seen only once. The CDR3 reads CASSEGLATETQYF. The CDR3 bases are TGTGCCAGCAGTGAGGGACTAGCTACCGAGACCCAGTACTTC. The chain couples TRBV27 to TRBJ2-5, with 9 bases fitting TRBD2. CDR1 and CDR2 from the germline V gene are MNHEY and SMNVEV (reference sequence). The trim removed 5 bases at V and 5 bases at J, leaving 6 bases unmatched. CDR3 size: 14 residues.

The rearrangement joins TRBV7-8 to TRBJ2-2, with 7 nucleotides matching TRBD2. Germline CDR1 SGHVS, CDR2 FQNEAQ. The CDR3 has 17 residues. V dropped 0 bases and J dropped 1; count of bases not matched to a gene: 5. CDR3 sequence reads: CASSLAVLAVNTGELFF. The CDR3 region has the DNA TGTGCCAGCAGCTTAGCCGTGCTAGCGGTGAACACCGGGGAGCTGTTTTTT.

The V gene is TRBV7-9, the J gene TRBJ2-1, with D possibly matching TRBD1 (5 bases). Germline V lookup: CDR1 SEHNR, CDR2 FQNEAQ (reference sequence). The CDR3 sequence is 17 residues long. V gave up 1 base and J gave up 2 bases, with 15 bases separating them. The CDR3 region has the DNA TGTGCCAGCAGCTTAGGAGTTCGTGCAGGGCCCTACAATGAGCAGTTCTTC. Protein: CASSLGVRAGPYNEQFF.

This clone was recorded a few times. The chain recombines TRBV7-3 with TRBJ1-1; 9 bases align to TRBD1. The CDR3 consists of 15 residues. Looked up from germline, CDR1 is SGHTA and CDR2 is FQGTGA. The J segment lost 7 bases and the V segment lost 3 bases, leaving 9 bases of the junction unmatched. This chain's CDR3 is CASSFRRDREHEAFF. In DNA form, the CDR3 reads TGTGCCAGCAGCTTTCGCCGGGACAGGGAGCATGAAGCTTTCTTT.

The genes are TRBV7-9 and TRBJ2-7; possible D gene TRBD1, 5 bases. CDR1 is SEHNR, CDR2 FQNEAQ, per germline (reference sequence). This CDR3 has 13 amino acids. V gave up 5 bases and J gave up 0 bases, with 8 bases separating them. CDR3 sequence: CASSPDSSYEQYF. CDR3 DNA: TGTGCCAGCAGCCCCGACAGCTCCTACGAGCAGTACTTC.

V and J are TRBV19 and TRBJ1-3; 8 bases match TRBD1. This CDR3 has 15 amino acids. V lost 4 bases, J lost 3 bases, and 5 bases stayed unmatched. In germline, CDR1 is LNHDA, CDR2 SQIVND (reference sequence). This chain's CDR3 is CASSTTGGFGNTIYF. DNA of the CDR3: TGTGCCAGTAGTACAACAGGGGGTTTTGGAAACACCATATATTTT.

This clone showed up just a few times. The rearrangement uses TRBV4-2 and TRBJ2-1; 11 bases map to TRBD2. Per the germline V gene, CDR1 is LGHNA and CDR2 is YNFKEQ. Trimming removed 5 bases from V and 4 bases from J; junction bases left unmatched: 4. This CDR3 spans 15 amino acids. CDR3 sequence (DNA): TGTGCCAGCAGCGCACTAGCGGGAGCTTACAATGAGCAGTTCTTC. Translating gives CASSALAGAYNEQFF.

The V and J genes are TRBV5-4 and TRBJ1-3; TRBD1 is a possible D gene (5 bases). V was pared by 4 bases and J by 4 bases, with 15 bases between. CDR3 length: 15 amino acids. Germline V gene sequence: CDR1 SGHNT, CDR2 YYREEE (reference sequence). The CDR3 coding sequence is TGTGCCAGCAGCGGGGGGAGGTCGGCAGGAAACACCATATATTTT. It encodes CASSGGRSAGNTIYF. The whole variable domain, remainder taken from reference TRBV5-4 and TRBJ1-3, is ETGVTQSPTHLIKTRGQQVTLRCSSQSGHNTVSWYQQALGQGPQFIFQYYREEENGRGNFPPRFSGLQFPNYSSELNVNALELDDSALYLCASSGGRSAGNTIYFGEGSWLTVV.

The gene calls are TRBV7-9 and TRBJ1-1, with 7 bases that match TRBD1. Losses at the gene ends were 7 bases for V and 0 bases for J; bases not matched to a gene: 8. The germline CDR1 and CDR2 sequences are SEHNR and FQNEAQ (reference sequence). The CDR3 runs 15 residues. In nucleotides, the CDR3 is TGTGCCAGCATCCCCCCGGACAGGTTGAACACTGAAGCTTTCTTT. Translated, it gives CASIPPDRLNTEAFF.

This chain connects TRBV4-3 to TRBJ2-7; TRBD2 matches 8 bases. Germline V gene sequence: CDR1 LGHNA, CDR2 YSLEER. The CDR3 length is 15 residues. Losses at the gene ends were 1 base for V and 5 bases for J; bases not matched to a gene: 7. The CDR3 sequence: CASSQGGLAGDEQYF. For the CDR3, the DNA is TGCGCCAGCAGCCAAGGCGGGCTAGCGGGCGACGAGCAGTACTTC.